The clone carrying this TCR beta chain has a single count. Its specificity is unknown. Libraries were prepared by immunoSEQ multiplex PCR; TCRdb keeps only in-frame clonotypes and omits some of them. The sample holds about 110,000 clones; under 95% are singletons and the top ten take about 0.78%. These data come from a study of siplizumab effects on memory and regulatory T cells. Study-wide findings and caveats: In siplizumab conditions, mappable alloreactive CD4+ clones averaged about 64% Treg-derived, against 26.9% in controls. Fewer alloreactive sequences mapped to unstimulated CD4+ memory cells under siplizumab. The authors mapped only a minor fraction of alloreactive clones to unstimulated subsets.

Trimming removed 5 bases at V and 6 bases at J, with 17 bases between. Per germline, CDR1 MNHEY and CDR2 SVGAGI. The CDR3 length is 15 residues. The TCR was taken from a human donor in good health. The specimen was Tregs sorted from blood. This chain uses TRBV6-5 with TRBJ1-5, with a possible D match to TRBD1 (6 bases). CDR3 region: CASSGYYRERQPQHF. The CDR3, as DNA: TGTGCCAGCAGTGGATATTACAGGGAGCGTCAGCCCCAGCATTTT.